This T cell receptor beta chain was sequenced during a study of T cell responses to AZD1222 COVID-19 vaccine. Sequencing used immunoSEQ multiplex PCR; TCRdb keeps in-frame clones, though not all of them. The sample includes around 70,000 clones, 70% to 90% of them seen just once. The receptor was derived from an adult in good health. Sequences were derived from peripheral blood, sampled on day 0 of AZD1222 vaccination.

CDR3 residues: CASSLALNNYGYTF. The CDR3 bases are TGTGCCAGCAGCTTAGCGCTCAATAACTATGGCTACACCTTC. The gene calls are TRBV11-2 and TRBJ1-2; D is unclear. CDR3 length: 14 residues. Deletions cut 1 base from V and 1 base from J, with 7 bases between. Germline values: CDR1 SGHAT, CDR2 FQNNGV.